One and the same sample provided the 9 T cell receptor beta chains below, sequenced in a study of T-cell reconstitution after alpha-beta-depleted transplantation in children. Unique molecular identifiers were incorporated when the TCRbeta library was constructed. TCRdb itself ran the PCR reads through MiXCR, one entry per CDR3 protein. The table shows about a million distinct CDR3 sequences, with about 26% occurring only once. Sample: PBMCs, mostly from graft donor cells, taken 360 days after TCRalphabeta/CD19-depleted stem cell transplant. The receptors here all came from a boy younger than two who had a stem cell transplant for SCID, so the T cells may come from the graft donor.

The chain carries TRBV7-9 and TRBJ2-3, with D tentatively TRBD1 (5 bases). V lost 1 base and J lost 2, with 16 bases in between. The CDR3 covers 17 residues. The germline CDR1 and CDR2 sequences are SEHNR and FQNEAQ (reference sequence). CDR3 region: CASSLGHRSRLTDTQYF. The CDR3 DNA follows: TGTGCCAGCAGCTTAGGACACAGGTCCCGACTCACAGATACGCAGTATTTT.

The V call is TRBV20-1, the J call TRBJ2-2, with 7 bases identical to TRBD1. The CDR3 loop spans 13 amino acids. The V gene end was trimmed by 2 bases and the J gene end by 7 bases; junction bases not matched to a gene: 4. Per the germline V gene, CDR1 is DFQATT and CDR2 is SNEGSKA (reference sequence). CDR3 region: CSARPGQDGELFF. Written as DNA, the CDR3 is TGCAGTGCTAGACCTGGACAGGACGGGGAGCTGTTTTTT.

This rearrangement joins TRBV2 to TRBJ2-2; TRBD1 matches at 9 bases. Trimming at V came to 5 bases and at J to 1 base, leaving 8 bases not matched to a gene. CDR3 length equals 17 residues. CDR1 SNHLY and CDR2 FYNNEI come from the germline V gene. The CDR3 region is CASSKRGTGKNTGELFF. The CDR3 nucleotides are TGTGCCAGCAGTAAAAGAGGGACAGGGAAGAACACCGGGGAGCTGTTTTTT.

The CDR3 sequence is CASSEDRGDEKLFF. DNA for the CDR3: TGTGCCAGCAGTGAGGACAGGGGGGATGAAAAACTGTTTTTT. The chain employs TRBV2 and TRBJ1-4; 10 bases match TRBD1. V trimming: 3 bases; J trimming: 6 bases; junction bases outside the gene matches: 1. Germline V gene lookup returns CDR1 SNHLY and CDR2 FYNNEI. The CDR3 runs to 14 residues. The variable domain in full, completed from reference TRBV2 and TRBJ1-4, reads EPEVTQTPSHQVTQMGQEVILRCVPISNHLYFYWYRQILGQKVEFLVSFYNNEISEKSEIFDDQFSVERPDGSNFTLKIRSTKLEDSAMYFCASSEDRGDEKLFFGSGTQLSVL.

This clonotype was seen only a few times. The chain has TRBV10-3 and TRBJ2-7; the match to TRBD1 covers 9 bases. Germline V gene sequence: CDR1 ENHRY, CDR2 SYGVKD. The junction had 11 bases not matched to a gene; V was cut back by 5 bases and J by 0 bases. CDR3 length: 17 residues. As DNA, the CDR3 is TGTGCCATCAGTTCAACCTCCGGGACAGGGAGCTCCTACGAGCAGTACTTC. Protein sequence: CAISSTSGTGSSYEQYF.

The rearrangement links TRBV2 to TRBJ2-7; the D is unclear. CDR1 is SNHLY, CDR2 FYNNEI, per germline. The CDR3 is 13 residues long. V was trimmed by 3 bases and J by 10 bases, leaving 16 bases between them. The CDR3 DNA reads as TGTGCCAGCAGTGAGGAGAAGATGGGTCGACAGTACTTC. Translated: CASSEEKMGRQYF.

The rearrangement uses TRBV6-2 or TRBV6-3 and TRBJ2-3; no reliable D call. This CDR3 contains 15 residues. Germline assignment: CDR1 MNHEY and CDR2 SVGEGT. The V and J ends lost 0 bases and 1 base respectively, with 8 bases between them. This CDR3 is CASSYSYARTDTQYF. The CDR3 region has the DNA TGTGCCAGCAGTTACTCCTACGCGCGCACAGATACGCAGTATTTT.

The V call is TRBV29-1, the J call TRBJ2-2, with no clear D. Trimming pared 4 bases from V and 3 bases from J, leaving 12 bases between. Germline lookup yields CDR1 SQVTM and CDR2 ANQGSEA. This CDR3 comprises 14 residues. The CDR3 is CSVAEGLDTGELFF. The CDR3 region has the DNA TGCAGCGTTGCTGAAGGGCTTGACACCGGGGAGCTGTTTTTT.

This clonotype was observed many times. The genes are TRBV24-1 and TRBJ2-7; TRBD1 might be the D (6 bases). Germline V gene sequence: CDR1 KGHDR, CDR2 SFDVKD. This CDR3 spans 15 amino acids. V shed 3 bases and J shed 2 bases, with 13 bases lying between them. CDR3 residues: CATSDIQGIPYEQYF. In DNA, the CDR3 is TGTGCCACCAGTGATATACAGGGAATCCCCTACGAGCAGTACTTC.